This T cell receptor (beta chain) emerged from a study of blood T cell repertoires in COVID-19. In the study overall: Spain, Italy and the United States supplied samples that represented acute and convalescent COVID-19. PBMCs, B-cell-depleted T cells, or T cells provided the cDNA or gDNA that made up the material.

Germline loops: CDR1 KGHSH, CDR2 LQKENI. The V and J ends lost 6 bases and 4 bases respectively, with 14 bases between them. The CDR3 totals 14 residues. Original methodology: Amplification from reference gene primers served as the basis for estimated nucleated cell counts. Assay: immunoSEQ multiplex PCR; the TCRdb copy retains only in-frame clones and omits some. V, J and clone size are taken as reported in that table, and D and trimming were inferred from the DNA itself. Of about 220,000 clones listed, around four fifths are singletons. The count of this clone is one. V and J are TRBV18 and TRBJ2-3; D perhaps matches TRBD2 (5 bases). The sequenced sample was peripheral blood. This TCR came from a man aged 30 to 45 with active or convalescent COVID-19. The CDR3 DNA is TGTGCCAGCTCTCCGGACTCGCCGCCAGATACGCAGTATTTT. Amino acid sequence: CASSPDSPPDTQYF.